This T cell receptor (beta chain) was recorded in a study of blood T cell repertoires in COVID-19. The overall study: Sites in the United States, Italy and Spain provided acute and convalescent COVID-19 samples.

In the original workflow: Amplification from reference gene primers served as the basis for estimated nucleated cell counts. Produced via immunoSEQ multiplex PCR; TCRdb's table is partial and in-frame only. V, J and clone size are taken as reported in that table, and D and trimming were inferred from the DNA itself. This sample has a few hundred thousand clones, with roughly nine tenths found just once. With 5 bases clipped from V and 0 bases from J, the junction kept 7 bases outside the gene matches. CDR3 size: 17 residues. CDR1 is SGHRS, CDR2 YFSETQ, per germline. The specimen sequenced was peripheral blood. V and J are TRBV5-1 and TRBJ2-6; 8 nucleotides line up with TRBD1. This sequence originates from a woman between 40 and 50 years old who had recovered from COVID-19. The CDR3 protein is CASSPGTGISGANVLTF. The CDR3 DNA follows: TGCGCCAGCAGTCCCGGGACAGGAATCTCTGGGGCCAACGTCCTGACTTTC. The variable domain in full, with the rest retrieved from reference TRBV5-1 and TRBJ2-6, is KAGVTQTPRYLIKTRGQQVTLSCSPISGHRSVSWYQQTPGQGLQFLFEYFSETQRNKGNFPGRFSGRQFSNSRSEMNVSTLELGDSALYLCASSPGTGISGANVLTFGAGSRLTVL.